This T cell receptor beta chain came from a study of shared clonotypes between healthy human individuals. Per the original data handling: Junction-only immunoSEQ sequences carried no quality scores, so filtering differed. Using immunoSEQ multiplex PCR, the repertoire was profiled, and TCRdb retains in-frame clones only, with some absent. The V and J calls and clone size were taken over from that table, and D and trimming were inferred from the DNA. The sample lists millions of clones, 95% seen once, with more than 0.1% in the top ten. J lost 4 bases, V lost 7 bases, and 9 bases had no gene match. The germline gives CDR1 SNHLY, CDR2 FYNNEI. The CDR3 is 14 residues long.

The sequencing sample was made of naive CD4+ T cells sorted from blood. Documented subset: CD45RA+ positively selected. This chain joins TRBV2 and TRBJ2-7; 8 bases fit TRBD1. This clonotype originated in a man between 18 and 29 years old in good health. DNA of the CDR3: TGTGCCAGCAAGACCGGGACAGGTAGATACGAGCAGTACTTC. Its protein product is CASKTGTGRYEQYF.